The TCR beta chain under discussion was sequenced for a study of T cells in Graves' hyperthyroidism and ophthalmopathy. Stable hyperthyroidism: no ophthalmopathy progression over 18 months of follow-up. The study enrolled patients aged 18 to 65 with newly diagnosed hyperthyroidism of under 2 months' duration. On the basis of clinical symptoms, serum thyroxine and TRAb, thyroid ultrasound and orbital computed tomography, diagnoses were made. Authors of the study amplified TCR beta CDR3 regions from RNA transcripts. HTBI primers drove first-round RT-PCR of the TCR CDR3. TCRdb re-derived calls from the multiplex PCR reads in MiXCR, one entry per CDR3 protein. The repertoire holds about 380,000 distinct CDR3 sequences, about 15% seen once, with roughly 11% in the top ten. The CDR3 consists of 12 residues. Germline V lookup: CDR1 SQVTM, CDR2 ANQGSEA. The V and J ends lost 7 bases and 2 bases respectively, with 11 bases between them.

Study-wide results and limits: The majority of expanded thyroid clonotypes above 0.001 also appeared in blood.

This clonotype was detected many times. Its specificity is unknown. V usage is TRBV29-1 and J usage is TRBJ2-5; the D gene is possibly TRBD2 (5 bases). This TCR was recovered from a woman aged 55-75 years with Graves' hyperthyroidism. The sequencing sample was made of blood. The CDR3 is CSAGSLQETQYF. DNA for the CDR3: TGCAGCGCGGGGAGCCTACAAGAGACCCAGTACTTC.